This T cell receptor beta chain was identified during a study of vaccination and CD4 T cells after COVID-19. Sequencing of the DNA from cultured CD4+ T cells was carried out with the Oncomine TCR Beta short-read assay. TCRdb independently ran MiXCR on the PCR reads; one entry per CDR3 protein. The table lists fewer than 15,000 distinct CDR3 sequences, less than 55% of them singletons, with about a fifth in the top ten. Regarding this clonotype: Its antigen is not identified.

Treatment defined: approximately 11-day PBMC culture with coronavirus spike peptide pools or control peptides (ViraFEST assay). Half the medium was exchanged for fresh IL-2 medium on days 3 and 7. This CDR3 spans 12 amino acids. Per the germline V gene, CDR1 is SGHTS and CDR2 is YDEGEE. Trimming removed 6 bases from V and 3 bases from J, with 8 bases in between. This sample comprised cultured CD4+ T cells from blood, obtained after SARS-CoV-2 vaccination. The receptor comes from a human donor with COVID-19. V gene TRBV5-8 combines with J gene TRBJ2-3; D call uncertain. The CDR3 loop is CASTVGTDTQYF. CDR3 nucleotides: TGTGCCAGCACGGTGGGGACAGATACGCAGTATTTT.